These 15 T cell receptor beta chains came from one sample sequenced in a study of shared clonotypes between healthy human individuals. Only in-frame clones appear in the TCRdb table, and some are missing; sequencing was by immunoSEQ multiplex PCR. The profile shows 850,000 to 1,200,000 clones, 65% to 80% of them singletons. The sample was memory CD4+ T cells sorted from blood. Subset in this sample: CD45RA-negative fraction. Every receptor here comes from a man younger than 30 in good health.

The CDR3 loop reads CASSPDRDRTTYEQYF. The CDR3 region has the DNA TGTGCCAGCAGCCCCGACCGGGACAGGACAACCTACGAGCAGTACTTC. V and J are TRBV5-4 and TRBJ2-7; TRBD1 agrees at 8 bases. The CDR3 loop spans 16 amino acids. Germline V gives CDR1 SGHNT, CDR2 YYREEE (reference sequence). Trimming removed 4 bases from V and 2 bases from J; junction bases left unmatched: 11.

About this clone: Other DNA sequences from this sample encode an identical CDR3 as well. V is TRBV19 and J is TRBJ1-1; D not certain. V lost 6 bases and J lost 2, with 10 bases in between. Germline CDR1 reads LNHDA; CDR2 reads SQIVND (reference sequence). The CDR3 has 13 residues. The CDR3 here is CASSEQRNTEAFF. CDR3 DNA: TGTGCCAGTAGCGAACAGAGAAACACTGAAGCTTTCTTT.

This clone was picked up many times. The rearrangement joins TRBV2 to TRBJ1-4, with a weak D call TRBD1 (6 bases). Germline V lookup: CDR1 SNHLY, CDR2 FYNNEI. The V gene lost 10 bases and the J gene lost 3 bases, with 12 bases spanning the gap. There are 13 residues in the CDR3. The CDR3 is CATRRTANEKLFF. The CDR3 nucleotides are TGTGCCACCCGGAGGACAGCTAATGAAAAACTGTTTTTT. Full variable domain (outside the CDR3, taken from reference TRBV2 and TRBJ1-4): EPEVTQTPSHQVTQMGQEVILRCVPISNHLYFYWYRQILGQKVEFLVSFYNNEISEKSEIFDDQFSVERPDGSNFTLKIRSTKLEDSAMYFCATRRTANEKLFFGSGTQLSVL.

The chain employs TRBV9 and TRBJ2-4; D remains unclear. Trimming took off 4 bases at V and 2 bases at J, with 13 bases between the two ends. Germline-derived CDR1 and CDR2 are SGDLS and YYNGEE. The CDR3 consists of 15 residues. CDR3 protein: CASSSNTNSKNIQYF. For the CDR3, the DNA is TGTGCCAGCAGCTCCAACACAAACTCCAAAAACATTCAGTACTTC.

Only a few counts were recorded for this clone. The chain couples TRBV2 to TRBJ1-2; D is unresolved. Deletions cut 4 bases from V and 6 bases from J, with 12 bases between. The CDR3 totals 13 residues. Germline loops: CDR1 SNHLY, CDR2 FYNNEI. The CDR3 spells CASSVLENDGYTF. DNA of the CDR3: TGTGCCAGCAGTGTACTTGAGAATGATGGCTACACCTTC.

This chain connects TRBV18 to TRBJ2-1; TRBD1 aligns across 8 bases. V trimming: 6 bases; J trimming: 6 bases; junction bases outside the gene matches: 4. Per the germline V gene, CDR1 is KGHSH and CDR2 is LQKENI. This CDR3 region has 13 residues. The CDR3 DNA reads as TGTGCCAGCTCGACGGACAGGGTCAATGAGCAGTTCTTC. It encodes CASSTDRVNEQFF.

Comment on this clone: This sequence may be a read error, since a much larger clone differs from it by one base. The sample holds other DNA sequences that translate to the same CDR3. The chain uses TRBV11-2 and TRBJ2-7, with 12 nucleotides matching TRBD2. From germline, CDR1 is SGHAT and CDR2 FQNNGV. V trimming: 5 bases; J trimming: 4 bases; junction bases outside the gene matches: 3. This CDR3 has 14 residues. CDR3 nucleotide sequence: TGTGCCAGCAGCCCCGGGACTAGCGGGTACGAGCAGTACTTC. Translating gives CASSPGTSGYEQYF. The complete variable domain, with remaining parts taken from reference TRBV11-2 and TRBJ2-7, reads EAGVAQSPRYKIIEKRQSVAFWCNPISGHATLYWYQQILGQGPKLLIQFQNNGVVDDSQLPKDRFSAERLKGVDSTLKIQPAKLEDSAVYLCASSPGTSGYEQYFGPGTRLTVT.

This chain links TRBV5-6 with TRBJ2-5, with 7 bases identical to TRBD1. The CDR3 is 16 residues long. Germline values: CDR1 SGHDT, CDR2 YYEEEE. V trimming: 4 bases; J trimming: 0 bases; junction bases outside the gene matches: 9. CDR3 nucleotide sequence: TGTGCCAGCAGCCTAGGGACAGCCTCGTACCAAGAGACCCAGTACTTC. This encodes CASSLGTASYQETQYF.

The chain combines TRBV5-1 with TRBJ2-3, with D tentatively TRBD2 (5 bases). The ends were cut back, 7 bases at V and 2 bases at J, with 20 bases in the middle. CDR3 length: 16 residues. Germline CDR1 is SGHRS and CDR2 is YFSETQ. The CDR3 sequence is CASDEGTFRDTDTQYF. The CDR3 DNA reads TGCGCCAGCGACGAAGGAACCTTCCGGGACACAGATACGCAGTATTTT.

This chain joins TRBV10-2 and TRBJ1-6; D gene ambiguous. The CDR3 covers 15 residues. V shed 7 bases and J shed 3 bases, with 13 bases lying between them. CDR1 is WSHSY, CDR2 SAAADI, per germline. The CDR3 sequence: CASTWGGSYNSPLHF. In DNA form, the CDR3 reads TGCGCCAGCACCTGGGGAGGGAGCTATAATTCACCCCTCCACTTT.

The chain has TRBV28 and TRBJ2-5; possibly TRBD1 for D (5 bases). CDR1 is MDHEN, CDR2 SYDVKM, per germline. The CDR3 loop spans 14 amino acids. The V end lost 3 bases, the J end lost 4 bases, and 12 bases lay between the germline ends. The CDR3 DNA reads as TGTGCCAGCAGTTTCCGCGACAGTAGAGAGACCCAGTACTTC. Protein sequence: CASSFRDSRETQYF.

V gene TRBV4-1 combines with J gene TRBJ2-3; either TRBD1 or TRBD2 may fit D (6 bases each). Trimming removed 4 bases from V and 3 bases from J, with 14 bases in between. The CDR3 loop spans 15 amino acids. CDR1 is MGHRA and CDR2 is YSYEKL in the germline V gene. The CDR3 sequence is CASSPQWGATDTQYF. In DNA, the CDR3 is TGCGCCAGCAGCCCTCAGTGGGGGGCTACAGATACGCAGTATTTT.

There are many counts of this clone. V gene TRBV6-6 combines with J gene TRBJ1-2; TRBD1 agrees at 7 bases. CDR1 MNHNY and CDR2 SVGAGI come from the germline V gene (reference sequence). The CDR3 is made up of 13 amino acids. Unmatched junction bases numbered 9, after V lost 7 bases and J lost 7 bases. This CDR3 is CASTGQSSSGYTF. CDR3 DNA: TGTGCCAGCACGGGACAGTCCTCTTCTGGCTACACCTTC.

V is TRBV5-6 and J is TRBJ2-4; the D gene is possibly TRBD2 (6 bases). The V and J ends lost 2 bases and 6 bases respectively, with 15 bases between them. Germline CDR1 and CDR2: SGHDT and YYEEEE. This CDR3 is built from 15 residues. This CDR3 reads CASSLGGAGLNIQYF. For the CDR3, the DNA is TGTGCCAGCAGCTTAGGAGGGGCGGGGTTAAACATTCAGTACTTC.

In DNA form, the CDR3 reads TGTGCCAGCAGCTGGGGGGACAGGAACACCGGGGAGCTGTTTTTT. This sequence encodes CASSWGDRNTGELFF. The chain couples TRBV7-8 to TRBJ2-2; the D gene is possibly TRBD1 (7 bases). The germline V and J ends were trimmed by 4 bases and 1 base, with 10 bases remaining between them. Germline V gene lookup returns CDR1 SGHVS and CDR2 FQNEAQ. The length of the CDR3 is 15 residues.